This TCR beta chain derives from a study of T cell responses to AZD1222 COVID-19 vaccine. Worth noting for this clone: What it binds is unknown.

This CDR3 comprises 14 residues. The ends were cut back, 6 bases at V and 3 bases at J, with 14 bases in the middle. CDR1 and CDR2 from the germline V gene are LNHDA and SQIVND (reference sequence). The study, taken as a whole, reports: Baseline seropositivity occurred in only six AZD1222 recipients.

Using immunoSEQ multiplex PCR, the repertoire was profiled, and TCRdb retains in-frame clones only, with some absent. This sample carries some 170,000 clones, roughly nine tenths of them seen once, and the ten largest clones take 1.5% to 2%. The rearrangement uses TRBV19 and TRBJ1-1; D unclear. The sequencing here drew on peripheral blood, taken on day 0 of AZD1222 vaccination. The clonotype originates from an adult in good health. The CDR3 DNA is TGTGCCAGTAGGGGCGGTACGCTTTACACTGAAGCTTTCTTT. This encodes CASRGGTLYTEAFF.